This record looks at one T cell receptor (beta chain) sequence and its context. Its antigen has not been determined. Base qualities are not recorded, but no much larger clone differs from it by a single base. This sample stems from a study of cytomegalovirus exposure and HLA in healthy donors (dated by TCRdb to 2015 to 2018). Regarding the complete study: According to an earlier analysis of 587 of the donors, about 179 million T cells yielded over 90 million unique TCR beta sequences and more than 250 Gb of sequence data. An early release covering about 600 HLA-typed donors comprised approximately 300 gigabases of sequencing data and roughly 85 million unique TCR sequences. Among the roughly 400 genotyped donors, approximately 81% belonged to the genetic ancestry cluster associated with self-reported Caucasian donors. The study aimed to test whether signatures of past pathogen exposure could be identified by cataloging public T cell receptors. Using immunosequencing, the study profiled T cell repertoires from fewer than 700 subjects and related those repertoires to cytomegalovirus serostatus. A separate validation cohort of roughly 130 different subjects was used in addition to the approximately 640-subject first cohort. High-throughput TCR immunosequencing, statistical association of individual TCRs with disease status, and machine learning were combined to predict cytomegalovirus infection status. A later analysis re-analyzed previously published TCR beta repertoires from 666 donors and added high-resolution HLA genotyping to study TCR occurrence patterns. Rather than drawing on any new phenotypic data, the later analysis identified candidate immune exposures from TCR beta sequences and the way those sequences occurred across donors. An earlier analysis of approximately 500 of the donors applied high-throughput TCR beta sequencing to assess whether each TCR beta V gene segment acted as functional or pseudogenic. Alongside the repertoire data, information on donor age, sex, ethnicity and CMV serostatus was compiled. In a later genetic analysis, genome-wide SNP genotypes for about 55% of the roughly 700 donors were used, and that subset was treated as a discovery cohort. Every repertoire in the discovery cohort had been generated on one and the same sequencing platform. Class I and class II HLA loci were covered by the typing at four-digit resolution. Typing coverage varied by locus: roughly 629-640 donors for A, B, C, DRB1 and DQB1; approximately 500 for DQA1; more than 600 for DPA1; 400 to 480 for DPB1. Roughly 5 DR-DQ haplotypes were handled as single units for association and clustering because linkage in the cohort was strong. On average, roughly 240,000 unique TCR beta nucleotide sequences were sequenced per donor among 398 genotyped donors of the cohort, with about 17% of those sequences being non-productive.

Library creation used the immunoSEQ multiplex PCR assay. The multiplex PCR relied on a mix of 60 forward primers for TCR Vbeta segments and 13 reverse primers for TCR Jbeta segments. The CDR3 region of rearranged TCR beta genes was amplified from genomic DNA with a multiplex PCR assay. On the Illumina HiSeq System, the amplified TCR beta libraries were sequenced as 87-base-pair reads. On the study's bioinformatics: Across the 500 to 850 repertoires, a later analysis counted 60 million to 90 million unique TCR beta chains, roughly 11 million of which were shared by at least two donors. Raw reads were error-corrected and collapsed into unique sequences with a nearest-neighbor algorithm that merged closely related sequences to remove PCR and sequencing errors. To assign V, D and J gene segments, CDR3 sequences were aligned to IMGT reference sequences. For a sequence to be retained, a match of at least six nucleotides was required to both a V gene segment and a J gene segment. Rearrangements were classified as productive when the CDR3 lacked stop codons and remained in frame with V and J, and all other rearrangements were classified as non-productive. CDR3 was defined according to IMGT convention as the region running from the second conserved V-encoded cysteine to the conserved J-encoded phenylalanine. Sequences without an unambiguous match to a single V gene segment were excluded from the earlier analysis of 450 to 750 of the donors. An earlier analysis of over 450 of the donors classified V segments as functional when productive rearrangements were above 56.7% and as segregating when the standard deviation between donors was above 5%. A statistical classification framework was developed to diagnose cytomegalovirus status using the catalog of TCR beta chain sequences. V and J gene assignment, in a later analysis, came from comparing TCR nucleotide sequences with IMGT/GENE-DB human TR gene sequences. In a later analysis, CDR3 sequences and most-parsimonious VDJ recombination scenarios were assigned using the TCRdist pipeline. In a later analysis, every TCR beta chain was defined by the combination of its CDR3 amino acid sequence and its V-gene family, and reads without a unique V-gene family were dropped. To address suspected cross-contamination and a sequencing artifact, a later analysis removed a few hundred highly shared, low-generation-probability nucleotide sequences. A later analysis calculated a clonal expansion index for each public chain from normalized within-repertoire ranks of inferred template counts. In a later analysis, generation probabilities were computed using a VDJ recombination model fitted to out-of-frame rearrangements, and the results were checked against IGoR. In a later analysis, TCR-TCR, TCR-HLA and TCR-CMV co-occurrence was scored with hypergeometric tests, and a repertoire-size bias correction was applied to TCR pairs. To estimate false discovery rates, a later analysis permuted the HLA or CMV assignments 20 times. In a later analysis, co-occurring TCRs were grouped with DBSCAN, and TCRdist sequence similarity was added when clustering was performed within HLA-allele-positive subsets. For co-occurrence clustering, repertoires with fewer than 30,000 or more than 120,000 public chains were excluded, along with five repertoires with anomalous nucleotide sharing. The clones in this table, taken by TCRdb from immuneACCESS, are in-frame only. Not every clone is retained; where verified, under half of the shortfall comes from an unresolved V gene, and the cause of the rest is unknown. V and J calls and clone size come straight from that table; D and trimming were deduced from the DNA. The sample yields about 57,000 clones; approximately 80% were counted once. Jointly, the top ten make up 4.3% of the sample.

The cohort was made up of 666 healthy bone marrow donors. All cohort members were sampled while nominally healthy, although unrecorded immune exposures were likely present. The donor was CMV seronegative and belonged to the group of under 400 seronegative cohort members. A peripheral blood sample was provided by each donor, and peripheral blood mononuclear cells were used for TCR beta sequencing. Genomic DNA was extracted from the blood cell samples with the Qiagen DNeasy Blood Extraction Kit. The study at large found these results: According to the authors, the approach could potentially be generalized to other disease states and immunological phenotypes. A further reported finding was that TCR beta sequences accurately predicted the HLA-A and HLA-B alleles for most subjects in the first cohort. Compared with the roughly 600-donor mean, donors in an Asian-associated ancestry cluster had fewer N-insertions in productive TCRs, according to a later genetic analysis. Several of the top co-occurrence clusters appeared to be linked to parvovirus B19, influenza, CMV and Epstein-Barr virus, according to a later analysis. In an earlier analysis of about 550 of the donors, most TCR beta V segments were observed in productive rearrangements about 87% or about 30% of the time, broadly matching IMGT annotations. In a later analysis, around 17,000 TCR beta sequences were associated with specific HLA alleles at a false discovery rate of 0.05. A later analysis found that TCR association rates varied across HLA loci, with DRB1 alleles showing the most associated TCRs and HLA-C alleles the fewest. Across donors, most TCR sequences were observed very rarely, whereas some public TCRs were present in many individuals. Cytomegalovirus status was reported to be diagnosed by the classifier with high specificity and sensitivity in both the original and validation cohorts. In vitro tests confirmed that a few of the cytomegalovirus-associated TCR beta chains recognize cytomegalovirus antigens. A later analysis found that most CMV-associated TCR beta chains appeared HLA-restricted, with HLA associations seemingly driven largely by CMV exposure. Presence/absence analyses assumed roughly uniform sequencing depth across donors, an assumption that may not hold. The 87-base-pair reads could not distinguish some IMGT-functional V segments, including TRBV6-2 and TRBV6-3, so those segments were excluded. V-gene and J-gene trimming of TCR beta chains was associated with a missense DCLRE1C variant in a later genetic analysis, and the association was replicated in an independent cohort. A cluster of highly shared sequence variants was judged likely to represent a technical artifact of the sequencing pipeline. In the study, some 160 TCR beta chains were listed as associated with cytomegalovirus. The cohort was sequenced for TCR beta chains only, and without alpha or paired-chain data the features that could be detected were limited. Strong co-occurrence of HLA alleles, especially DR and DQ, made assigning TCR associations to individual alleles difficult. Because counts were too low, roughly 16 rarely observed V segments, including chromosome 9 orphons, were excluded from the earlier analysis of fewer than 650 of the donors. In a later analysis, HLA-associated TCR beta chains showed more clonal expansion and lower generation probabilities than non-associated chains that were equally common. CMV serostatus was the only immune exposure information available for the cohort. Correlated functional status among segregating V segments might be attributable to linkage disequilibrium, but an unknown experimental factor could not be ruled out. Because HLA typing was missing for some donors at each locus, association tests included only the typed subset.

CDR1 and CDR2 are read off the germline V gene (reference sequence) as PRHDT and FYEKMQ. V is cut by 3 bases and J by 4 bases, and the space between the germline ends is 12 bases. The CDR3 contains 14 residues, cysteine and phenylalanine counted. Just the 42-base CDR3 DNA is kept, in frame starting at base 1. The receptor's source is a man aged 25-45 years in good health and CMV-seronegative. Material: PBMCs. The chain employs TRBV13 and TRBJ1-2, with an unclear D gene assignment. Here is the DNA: TGTGCCAGCAGCTTGGGAAGACGGGGCTATGGCTACACCTTC. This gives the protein CASSLGRRGYGYTF.